These T cell receptor beta chains were read from a single sample in a study of memory CD4+ T cells and cytomegalovirus serostatus. Data came from immunoSEQ multiplex PCR; TCRdb stores just in-frame clones and leaves some out. Of 35,000 to 50,000 clones in the sample, around three quarters are singletons; the top ten hold roughly 1.1%. What was sequenced was memory CD4+ T cells from blood. The receptors shown here come from an adult in good health and CMV-seronegative. The CDR3 runs from the conserved cysteine through the conserved F or W. Fields, in order: CDR3 DNA, CDR3 protein, J gene, D gene, V gene, clone size. A D gene is named only where the DNA matches it firmly. The listing skips clone size in some rows; elsewhere it reads once, few, many or a size class.

DNA: TGTGCCAGCAGCTCCGGACAGGGCCGCACCTATGGCTACACCTTC; CDR3: CASSSGQGRTYGYTF; J: TRBJ1-2; D: TRBD1; V: TRBV7-2; size: .
DNA: TGCAGCGTTAAGTCCCGGTCGGCAGAGTACTTC; CDR3: CSVKSRSAEYF; J: TRBJ2-7; D: .; V: TRBV29-1; size: .
DNA: TGTGCCAGCAGTGATTCCGGGACATCTACATACGAGCAGTACTTC; CDR3: CASSDSGTSTYEQYF; J: TRBJ2-7; D: .; V: TRBV6-1; size: few
DNA: TGTGCCAGCAGCTTAGATTCGTCCCAGCGGGCCCCCTACGAGCAGTACTTC; CDR3: CASSLDSSQRAPYEQYF; J: TRBJ2-7; D: .; V: TRBV7-9; size: .
DNA: TGTGCCAGCTCACCAAACCAGGGAGAGACCCAGTACTTC; CDR3: CASSPNQGETQYF; J: TRBJ2-5; D: .; V: TRBV18; size: .
DNA: TGTGCCAGCAGAGTACAGGGAGCCGGGGAGCTGTTTTTT; CDR3: CASRVQGAGELFF; J: TRBJ2-2; D: .; V: TRBV2; size: .
DNA: TGTGCCAGCAGTCAGGGGGCCGGAAACACCATATATTTT; CDR3: CASSQGAGNTIYF; J: TRBJ1-3; D: TRBD1; V: TRBV6-6; size: .
DNA: TGCGCCAGCAGCCAGGTATACGGGACCGAAAACTATGGCTACACCTTC; CDR3: CASSQVYGTENYGYTF; J: TRBJ1-2; D: .; V: TRBV4-3; size: .
DNA: TGCGCCAGCAGCCTATATACAGGGGACACCGGGGAGCTGTTTTTT; CDR3: CASSLYTGDTGELFF; J: TRBJ2-2; D: TRBD1; V: TRBV4-3; size: .
DNA: TGTGCCAGCGGGGATTTCGGGCTAGCGGGAGATACGCAGTATTTT; CDR3: CASGDFGLAGDTQYF; J: TRBJ2-3; D: TRBD2; V: TRBV6-5; size: .
DNA: TGTGCCAGCAGCTTAGTCGGGACTAGCGGGGACGCTACGCAGTATTTT; CDR3: CASSLVGTSGDATQYF; J: TRBJ2-3; D: TRBD2; V: TRBV11-3; size: .
DNA: TGTGCCAGCCCCGACCTCTTCCAAGCCCAGCATTTT; CDR3: CASPDLFQAQHF; J: TRBJ1-5; D: .; V: TRBV2; size: .
DNA: TGCGCCAGCAGTTATATGGGATCATACAATGAGCAGTTCTTC; CDR3: CASSYMGSYNEQFF; J: TRBJ2-1; D: .; V: TRBV5-1; size: .
DNA: TGTGCCAGTAGTATCGTACAGACGGGCGGCTACACCTTC; CDR3: CASSIVQTGGYTF; J: TRBJ1-2; D: .; V: TRBV19; size: .
DNA: TGTGCCACCAGTTTCCGAGCACCCGGAAACACCATATATTTT; CDR3: CATSFRAPGNTIYF; J: TRBJ1-3; D: .; V: TRBV15; size: .
DNA: TGTGCCAGCAGCCCCCAGACAGGGAGCTCCTACGAGCAGTACTTC; CDR3: CASSPQTGSSYEQYF; J: TRBJ2-7; D: TRBD1; V: TRBV7-6; size: .
DNA: TGTGCCAGCAAACAGGGAGGGAACACTGAAGCTTTCTTT; CDR3: CASKQGGNTEAFF; J: TRBJ1-1; D: .; V: TRBV2; size: .
DNA: TGTGCCAGCAGCCCCGTCCGGACTAGCGGGAGCTTCGACGAGCAGTACTTC; CDR3: CASSPVRTSGSFDEQYF; J: TRBJ2-7; D: TRBD2; V: TRBV7-9; size: .
DNA: TGCAGCGTCGGGGCCGGAGCCAGGGAGCAGTTCTTC; CDR3: CSVGAGAREQFF; J: TRBJ2-1; D: .; V: TRBV29-1; size: .
DNA: TGTGCCAGCAGCTTAGGGGGACTGGCCGAGCAGTACTTC; CDR3: CASSLGGLAEQYF; J: TRBJ2-7; D: .; V: TRBV11-3; size: .
DNA: TGTGCCAGCGGTCTCTTGGGCTATGAGCAGTTCTTC; CDR3: CASGLLGYEQFF; J: TRBJ2-1; D: .; V: TRBV28; size: .
DNA: TGTGCCAGCAGCTTAGATCGGGGTGCTAGCGGGTGGTATTCAGATACGCAGTATTTT; CDR3: CASSLDRGASGWYSDTQYF; J: TRBJ2-3; D: TRBD2; V: TRBV7-9; size: .
DNA: TGTGCTAGTGGTTTAGGCTCCGGGACATCCTACGAGCAGTACTTC; CDR3: CASGLGSGTSYEQYF; J: TRBJ2-7; D: .; V: TRBV12-5; size: once
DNA: TGTGCCAGCAGCGTAGCCCCAGGGGCCTTCGTCTACGAGCAGTACTTC; CDR3: CASSVAPGAFVYEQYF; J: TRBJ2-7; D: .; V: TRBV9; size: .
DNA: TGTGCCAGCAGACAAGGGGGATTCAGCTCCTACAATGAGCAGTTCTTC; CDR3: CASRQGGFSSYNEQFF; J: TRBJ2-1; D: .; V: TRBV7-2; size: .
DNA: TGTGCCAGCGTATCCCTGGCAGGGCTCGAGGTCAGGGATGAGCAGTTCTTC; CDR3: CASVSLAGLEVRDEQFF; J: TRBJ2-1; D: .; V: TRBV5-8; size: .
DNA: TGTGCCAGTCAGTTCGACCGGAACACTGAAGCTTTCTTT; CDR3: CASQFDRNTEAFF; J: TRBJ1-1; D: .; V: TRBV19; size: .
DNA: TGTGCCAGCAGCTCCTTATCAGGGGATGAGCAGTTCTTC; CDR3: CASSSLSGDEQFF; J: TRBJ2-1; D: .; V: TRBV11-1; size: .
DNA: TGTGCCAGCAGCTTGGTAAGGATAGCAGGGGGCTACGACGAGCAGTACTTC; CDR3: CASSLVRIAGGYDEQYF; J: TRBJ2-7; D: TRBD1; V: TRBV5-4; size: few
DNA: TGTGCCAGCACCCCCGGGACTTCCGTCGTGGATACGCAGTATTTT; CDR3: CASTPGTSVVDTQYF; J: TRBJ2-3; D: .; V: TRBV7-9; size: .
DNA: TGTGCCAGCAGTTACTCGGGGCCGGAGAACACTGAAGCTTTCTTT; CDR3: CASSYSGPENTEAFF; J: TRBJ1-1; D: .; V: TRBV6-6; size: .
DNA: TGTGCCAGCAGCGTTCTAGACGGAATCACTGAAGCTTTCTTT; CDR3: CASSVLDGITEAFF; J: TRBJ1-1; D: .; V: TRBV9; size: .
DNA: TGTGCCAGCAGCTTATGGGATACGCAGTATTTT; CDR3: CASSLWDTQYF; J: TRBJ2-3; D: .; V: TRBV11-3; size: .
DNA: TGCGCCAGCAGCTTGGGTGCTAGCGGGAACCAAGAGACCCAGTACTTC; CDR3: CASSLGASGNQETQYF; J: TRBJ2-5; D: TRBD2; V: TRBV5-1; size: .
DNA: TGTGCCATCAGCACGGGACACTTGTATGGCTACACCTTC; CDR3: CAISTGHLYGYTF; J: TRBJ1-2; D: .; V: TRBV10-3; size: once
DNA: TGTGCCAGTACGATTGTAGCTTCACAAGAGACCCAGTACTTC; CDR3: CASTIVASQETQYF; J: TRBJ2-5; D: .; V: TRBV7-8; size: .
DNA: TGTGCCAGCACCCGAGGGGGGGATGGAAACACCATATATTTT; CDR3: CASTRGGDGNTIYF; J: TRBJ1-3; D: .; V: TRBV2; size: .
DNA: TGCGCCAGCAGTGAGGAGGTAAACACTGAAGCTTTCTTT; CDR3: CASSEEVNTEAFF; J: TRBJ1-1; D: .; V: TRBV10-1; size: few
DNA: TGTGCCAGCAGCTTACGTCTAGCGGGAGATACGCAGTATTTT; CDR3: CASSLRLAGDTQYF; J: TRBJ2-3; D: TRBD2; V: TRBV11-3; size: .
DNA: TGTGCCAGCAGCCGACGGACTAGCGGCTCCTACAATGAGCAGTTCTTC; CDR3: CASSRRTSGSYNEQFF; J: TRBJ2-1; D: TRBD2; V: TRBV5-4; size: .
DNA: TGTGCCAGCAGCTCTCCCGGGCTAGCGGGAGATGTGGGCACAGATACGCAGTATTTT; CDR3: CASSSPGLAGDVGTDTQYF; J: TRBJ2-3; D: TRBD2; V: TRBV5-6; size: .
DNA: TGTGCCAGCAGTGGACAGAGGGGTTACAATCAGCCCCAGCATTTT; CDR3: CASSGQRGYNQPQHF; J: TRBJ1-5; D: .; V: TRBV6-1; size: .
DNA: TGTGCCTGGAGAACCGACAGGGGATTCCCCTCGACTGAAAAACTGTTTTTT; CDR3: CAWRTDRGFPSTEKLFF; J: TRBJ1-4; D: TRBD1; V: TRBV30; size: .
DNA: TGTGCCTGGAGTGTGTTATCGGGTCACTCTGGAAACACCATATATTTT; CDR3: CAWSVLSGHSGNTIYF; J: TRBJ1-3; D: .; V: TRBV30; size: .